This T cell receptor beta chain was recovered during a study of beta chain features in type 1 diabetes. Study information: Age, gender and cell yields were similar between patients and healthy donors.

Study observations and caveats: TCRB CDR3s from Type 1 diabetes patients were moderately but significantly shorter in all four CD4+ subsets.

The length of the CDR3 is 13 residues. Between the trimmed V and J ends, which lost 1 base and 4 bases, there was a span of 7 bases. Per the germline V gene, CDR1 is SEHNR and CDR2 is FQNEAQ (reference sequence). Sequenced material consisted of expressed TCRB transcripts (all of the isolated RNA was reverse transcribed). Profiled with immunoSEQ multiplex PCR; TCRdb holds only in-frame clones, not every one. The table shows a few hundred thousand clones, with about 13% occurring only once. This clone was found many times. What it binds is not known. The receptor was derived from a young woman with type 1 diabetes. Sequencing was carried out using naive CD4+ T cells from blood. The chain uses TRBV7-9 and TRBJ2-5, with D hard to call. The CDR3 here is CASSLDRRETQYF. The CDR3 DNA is TGTGCCAGCAGCTTAGATCGTCGAGAGACCCAGTACTTC.